This T cell receptor (beta chain) was sequenced during a study of tumor and adjacent non-tumor tissue in lung cancer. Study background: Patients comprised approximately eleven adenocarcinoma, 2 squamous cell carcinoma and 1 small cell lung cancer. Around 4.5 million productive TCRbeta reads were obtained per sample on average. Study results and caveats: Top 100 clones took a larger repertoire share in normal lung.

The library came from three nested PCR rounds adapted from ARM-PCR protocols. TCRdb redid the calling of the multiplex PCR reads with MiXCR, one entry per CDR3 protein. The repertoire holds tens of thousands of distinct CDR3 sequences, with about 70% as singletons. This CDR3 is built from 15 residues. Germline CDR1 reads MDHEN; CDR2 reads SYDVKM. This sample's RNA came from whole unsorted tissue. More than 3 cm separated this lung sample from the edge of the tumor. Concerning this clonotype: The target antigen is unknown.

Sequenced input: distant non-tumor lung tissue. This sequence was found in a woman in her fifties or sixties with non-small cell lung cancer. The genes are TRBV28 and TRBJ1-1; D is uncertain. In nucleotides, the CDR3 is TGTTCCACCAGTTTCCACACTCACAGGAACACTGAAGCTTTCTTT. Its translation: CSTSFHTHRNTEAFF.